This entry lists 4 T cell receptor beta chains sequenced from one sample in a study of technical replicates of blood from several donors (dated by TCRdb to the late 2010s). Receptor amplification or capture employed the immunoSEQ multiplex PCR assay. TCRdb took this table from immuneACCESS and kept in-frame rearrangements with V and J called. Such tables lack part of the clones; where checked against another copy, unresolved V genes explain under half of the gap, and the rest is unexplained. This sample comprises approximately 79,000 clones, 95% to 98% of them detected only once. About 0.17% of the sample rests with the top ten. The sample consisted of T cells isolated from PBMCs. These receptors were taken from a human donor in good health.

V is TRBV30 and J is TRBJ1-2, with TRBD1 as a possible D gene (6 bases). Between the trimmed V and J ends, which lost 4 bases and 5 bases, there was a span of 14 bases. CDR1 GTSNPN and CDR2 SVGIG come from the germline V gene (reference sequence). This CDR3 region has 13 residues. The CDR3 loop reads CAWNPGGLYGYTF. CDR3 sequence (DNA): TGTGCCTGGAACCCGGGGGGCCTATATGGCTACACCTTC.

This chain joins TRBV19 and TRBJ2-4; D remains unclear. The V gene lost 7 bases and the J gene lost 0 bases, with 10 bases spanning the gap. This CDR3 contains 14 residues. Germline CDR1 reads LNHDA; CDR2 reads SQIVND (reference sequence). CDR3 protein: CASKTRLAKNIQYF. CDR3 nucleotides: TGTGCCAGTAAAACCCGGTTAGCCAAAAACATTCAGTACTTC.

The chain couples TRBV9 to TRBJ1-2; 8 nucleotides agree with TRBD1. V was clipped by 3 bases and J by 4 bases; unmatched bases: 5. The CDR3 consists of 14 residues. Germline assignment: CDR1 SGDLS and CDR2 YYNGEE. Written as DNA, the CDR3 is TGTGCCAGCAGCGAGACCGGGACAGGCTATGGCTACACCTTC. Its protein product is CASSETGTGYGYTF.

The rearrangement links TRBV4-1 to TRBJ1-2, with D possibly matching TRBD1 (5 bases). In germline, CDR1 is MGHRA, CDR2 YSYEKL. The ends were cut back, 7 bases at V and 7 bases at J, with 19 bases in the middle. The CDR3 loop spans 14 amino acids. DNA for the CDR3: TGCGCCAGCAAACCCGGGACTCCGATCGGTGGCTACACCTTC. Amino acids: CASKPGTPIGGYTF.